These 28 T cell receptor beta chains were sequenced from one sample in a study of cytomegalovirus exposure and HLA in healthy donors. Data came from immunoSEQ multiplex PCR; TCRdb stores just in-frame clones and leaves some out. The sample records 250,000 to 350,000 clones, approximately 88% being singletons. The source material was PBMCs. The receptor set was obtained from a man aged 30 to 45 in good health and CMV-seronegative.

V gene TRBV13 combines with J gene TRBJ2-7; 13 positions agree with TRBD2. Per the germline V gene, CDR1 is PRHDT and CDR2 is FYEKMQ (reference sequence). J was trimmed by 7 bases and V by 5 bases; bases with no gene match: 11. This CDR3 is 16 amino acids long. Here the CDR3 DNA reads TGTGCCAGCAGCATCGGACTAGCGGGGGCCTGGGGGGAGCAGTACTTC. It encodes CASSIGLAGAWGEQYF.

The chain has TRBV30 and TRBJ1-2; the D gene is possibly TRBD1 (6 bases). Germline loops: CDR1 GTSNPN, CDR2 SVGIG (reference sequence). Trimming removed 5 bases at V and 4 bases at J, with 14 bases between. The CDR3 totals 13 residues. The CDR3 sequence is CAWRDIGSYGYTF. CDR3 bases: TGTGCCTGGCGGGACATCGGATCCTATGGCTACACCTTC.

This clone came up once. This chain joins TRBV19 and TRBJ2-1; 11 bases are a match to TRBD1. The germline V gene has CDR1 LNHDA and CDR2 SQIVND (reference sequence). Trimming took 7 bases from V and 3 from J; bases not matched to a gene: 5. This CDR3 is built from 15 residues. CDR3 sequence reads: CASTPGQGVYNEQFF. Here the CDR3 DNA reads TGTGCCAGTACCCCGGGACAGGGGGTCTACAATGAGCAGTTCTTC.

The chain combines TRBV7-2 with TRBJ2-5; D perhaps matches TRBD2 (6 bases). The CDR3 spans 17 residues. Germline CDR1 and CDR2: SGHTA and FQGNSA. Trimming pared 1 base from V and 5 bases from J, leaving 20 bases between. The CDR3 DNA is TGTGCCAGCAGCTTAGTCAGAGCTGTAACTAGCAGGGAGACCCAGTACTTC. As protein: CASSLVRAVTSRETQYF.

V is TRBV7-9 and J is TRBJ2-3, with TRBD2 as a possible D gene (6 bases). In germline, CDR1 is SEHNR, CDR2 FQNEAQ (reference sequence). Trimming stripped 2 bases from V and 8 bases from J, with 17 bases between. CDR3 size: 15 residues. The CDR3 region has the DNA TGTGCCAGCAGCTTACCGGGACTGGAGCTAGGTACGCAGTATTTT. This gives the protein CASSLPGLELGTQYF. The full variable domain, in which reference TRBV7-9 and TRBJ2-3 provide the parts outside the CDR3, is DTGVSQNPRHKITKRGQNVTFRCDPISEHNRLYWYRQTLGQGPEFLTYFQNEAQLEKSRLLSDRFSAERPKGSFSTLEIQRTEQGDSAMYLCASSLPGLELGTQYFGPGTRLTVL.

CDR3 DNA: TGTGCCTGGAGTCCTTCGGACAGGGGTCAGCCCCAGCATTTT. Translation gives CAWSPSDRGQPQHF. The V and J genes are TRBV30 and TRBJ1-5; 9 bases are a match to TRBD1. Unmatched junction bases numbered 5, after V lost 2 bases and J lost 6 bases. CDR1 is GTSNPN, CDR2 SVGIG, per germline (reference sequence). The CDR3 sequence is 14 residues long.

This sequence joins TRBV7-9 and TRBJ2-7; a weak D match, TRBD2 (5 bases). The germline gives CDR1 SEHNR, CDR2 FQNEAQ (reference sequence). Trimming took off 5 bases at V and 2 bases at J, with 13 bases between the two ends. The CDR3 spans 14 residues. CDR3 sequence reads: CASSPEGFPYEQYF. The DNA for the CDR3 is TGTGCCAGCAGCCCCGAGGGTTTCCCCTACGAGCAGTACTTC.

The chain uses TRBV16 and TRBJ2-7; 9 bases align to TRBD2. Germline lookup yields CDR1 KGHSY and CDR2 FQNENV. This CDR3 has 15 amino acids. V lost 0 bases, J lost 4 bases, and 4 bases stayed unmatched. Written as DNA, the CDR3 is TGTGCCAGCAGCCAATCAATAGCGGGGGAGTACGAGCAGTACTTC. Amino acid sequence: CASSQSIAGEYEQYF.

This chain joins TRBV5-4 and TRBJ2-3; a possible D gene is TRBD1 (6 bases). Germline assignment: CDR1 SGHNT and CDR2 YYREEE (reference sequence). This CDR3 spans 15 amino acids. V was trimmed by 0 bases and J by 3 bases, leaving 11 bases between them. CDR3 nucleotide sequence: TGTGCCAGCAGCTTGGACTGGGGGCATACAGATACGCAGTATTTT. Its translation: CASSLDWGHTDTQYF.

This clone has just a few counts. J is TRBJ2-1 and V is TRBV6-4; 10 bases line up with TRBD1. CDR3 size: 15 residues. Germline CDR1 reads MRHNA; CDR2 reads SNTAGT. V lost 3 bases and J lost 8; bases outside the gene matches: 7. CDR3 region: CASSDSTGGNDEQFF. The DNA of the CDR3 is TGTGCCAGCAGTGATTCGACAGGGGGCAACGATGAGCAGTTCTTC.

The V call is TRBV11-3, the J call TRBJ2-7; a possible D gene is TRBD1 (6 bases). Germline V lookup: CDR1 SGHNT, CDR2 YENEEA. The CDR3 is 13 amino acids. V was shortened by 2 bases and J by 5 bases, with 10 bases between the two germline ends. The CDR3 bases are TGTGCCAGCAGCTTAACAGGGCAAGACGAGCAGTACTTC. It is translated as CASSLTGQDEQYF.

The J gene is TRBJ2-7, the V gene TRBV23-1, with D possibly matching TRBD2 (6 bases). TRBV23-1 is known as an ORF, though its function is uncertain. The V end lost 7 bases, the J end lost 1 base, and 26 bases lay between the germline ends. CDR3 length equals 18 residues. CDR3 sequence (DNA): TGCGCCAGCAACGCCCACTACGGAGGGGCGGCGAGTTCCTACGAGCAGTACTTC. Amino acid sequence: CASNAHYGGAASSYEQYF.

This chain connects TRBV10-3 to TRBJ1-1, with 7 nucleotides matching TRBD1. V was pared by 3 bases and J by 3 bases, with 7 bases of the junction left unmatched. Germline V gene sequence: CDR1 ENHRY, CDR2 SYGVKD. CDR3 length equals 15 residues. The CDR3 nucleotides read TGTGCCATCAGTGAACCAAGGACAGGCTACACTGAAGCTTTCTTT. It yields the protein CAISEPRTGYTEAFF.

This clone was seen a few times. Here the CDR3 DNA reads TGTGCCAGCAGTTACGGGAGTGGTTCACCCCTCCACTTT. Protein product: CASSYGSGSPLHF. V gene TRBV6-5 combines with J gene TRBJ1-6; D gene ambiguous. Germline V CDR1 and CDR2: MNHEY, SVGAGI. The V gene lost 2 bases and the J gene lost 9 bases, with 8 bases spanning the gap. This CDR3 contains 13 residues.

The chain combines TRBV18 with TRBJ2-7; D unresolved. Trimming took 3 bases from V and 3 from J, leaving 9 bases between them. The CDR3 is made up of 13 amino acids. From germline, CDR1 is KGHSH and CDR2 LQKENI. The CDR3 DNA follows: TGTGCCAGCTCACCTCGCAGCGACTACGAGCAGTACTTC. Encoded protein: CASSPRSDYEQYF.

The CDR3 loop is CASSVGPGQGGHEQYF. The CDR3 bases are TGTGCCAGCAGCGTAGGCCCGGGACAGGGAGGCCACGAGCAGTACTTC. The V call is TRBV9, the J call TRBJ2-7, with 9 bases lining up with TRBD1. The CDR3 length is 16 residues. V lost 0 bases, J lost 5 bases, and 9 bases stayed unmatched. The germline gives CDR1 SGDLS, CDR2 YYNGEE.

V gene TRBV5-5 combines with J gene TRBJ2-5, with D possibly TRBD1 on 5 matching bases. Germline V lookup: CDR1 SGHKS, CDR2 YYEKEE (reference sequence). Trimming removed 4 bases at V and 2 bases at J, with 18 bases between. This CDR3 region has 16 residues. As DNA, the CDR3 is TGTGCCAGCAGCCTATTCCCGACAGCTTCTCAAGAGACCCAGTACTTC. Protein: CASSLFPTASQETQYF.

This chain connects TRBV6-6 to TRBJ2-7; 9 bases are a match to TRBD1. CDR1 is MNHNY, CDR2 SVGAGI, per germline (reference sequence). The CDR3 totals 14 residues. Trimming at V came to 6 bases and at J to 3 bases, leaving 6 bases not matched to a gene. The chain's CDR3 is CASRTTTGGYEQYF. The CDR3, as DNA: TGTGCCAGCAGAACGACGACAGGGGGCTACGAGCAGTACTTC.

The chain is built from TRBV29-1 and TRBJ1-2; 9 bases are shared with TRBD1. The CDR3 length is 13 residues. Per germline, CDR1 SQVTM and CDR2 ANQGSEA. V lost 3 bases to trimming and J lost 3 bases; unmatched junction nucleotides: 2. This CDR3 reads CSVDRDRDYGYTF. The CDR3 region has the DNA TGCAGCGTTGATAGGGACAGGGACTATGGCTACACCTTC. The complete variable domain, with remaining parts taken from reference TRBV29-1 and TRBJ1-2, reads SAVISQKPSRDICQRGTSLTIQCQVDSQVTMMFWYRQQPGQSLTLIATANQGSEATYESGFVIDKFPISRPNLTFSTLTVSNMSPEDSSIYLCSVDRDRDYGYTFGSGTRLTVV.

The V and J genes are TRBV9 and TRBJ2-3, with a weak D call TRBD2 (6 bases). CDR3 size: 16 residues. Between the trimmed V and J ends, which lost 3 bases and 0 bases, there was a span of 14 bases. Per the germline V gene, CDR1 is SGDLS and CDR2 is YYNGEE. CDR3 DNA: TGTGCCAGCAGCGCCCGAGGGAGGACTAGCACAGATACGCAGTATTTT. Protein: CASSARGRTSTDTQYF.

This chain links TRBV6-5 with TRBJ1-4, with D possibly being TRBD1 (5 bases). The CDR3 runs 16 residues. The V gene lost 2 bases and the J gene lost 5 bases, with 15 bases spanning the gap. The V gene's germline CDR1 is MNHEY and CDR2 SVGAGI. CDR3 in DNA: TGTGCCAGCAGTTACGACAGTTTTGGGTCGAATGAAAAACTGTTTTTT. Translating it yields CASSYDSFGSNEKLFF.

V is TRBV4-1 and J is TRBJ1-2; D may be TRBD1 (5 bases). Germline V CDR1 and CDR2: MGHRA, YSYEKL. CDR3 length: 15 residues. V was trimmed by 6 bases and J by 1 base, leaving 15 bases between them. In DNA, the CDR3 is TGCGCCAGCAGTTTCACCCAGACAGTTAACTATGGCTACACCTTC. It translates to CASSFTQTVNYGYTF.

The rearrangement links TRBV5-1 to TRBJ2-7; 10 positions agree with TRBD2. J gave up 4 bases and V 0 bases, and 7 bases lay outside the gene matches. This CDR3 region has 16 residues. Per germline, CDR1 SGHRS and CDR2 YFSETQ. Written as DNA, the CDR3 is TGCGCCAGCAGCTTGGGGAAGCGGGGGGGAAGATACGAGCAGTACTTC. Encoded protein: CASSLGKRGGRYEQYF.

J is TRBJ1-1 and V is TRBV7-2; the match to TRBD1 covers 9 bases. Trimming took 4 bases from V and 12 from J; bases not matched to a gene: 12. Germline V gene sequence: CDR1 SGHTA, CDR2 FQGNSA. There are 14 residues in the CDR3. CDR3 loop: CASSSTGTGRTTFF. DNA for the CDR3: TGTGCCAGCAGCTCAACTGGGACAGGGAGGACGACTTTCTTT.

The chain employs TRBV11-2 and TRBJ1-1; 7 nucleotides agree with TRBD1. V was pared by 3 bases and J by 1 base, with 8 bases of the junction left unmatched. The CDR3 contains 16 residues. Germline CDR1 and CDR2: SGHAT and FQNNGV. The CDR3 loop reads CASSLEGTVPNTEAFF. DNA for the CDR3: TGTGCCAGCAGCTTGGAAGGGACAGTGCCGAACACTGAAGCTTTCTTT.

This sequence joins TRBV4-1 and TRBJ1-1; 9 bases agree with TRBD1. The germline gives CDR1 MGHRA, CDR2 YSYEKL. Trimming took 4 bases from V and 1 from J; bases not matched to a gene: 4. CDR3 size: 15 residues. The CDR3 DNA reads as TGCGCCAGCAGCCCAACGGGACAGGGGAACACTGAAGCTTTCTTT. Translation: CASSPTGQGNTEAFF.

CDR3 in DNA: TGCGCCAGCAGTCACTTGACAGGGAAGAATTCACCCCTCCACTTT. Translating it yields CASSHLTGKNSPLHF. The chain combines TRBV23-1 with TRBJ1-6; 7 nucleotides align to TRBD1. TRBV23-1 is recorded as an ORF, its role being uncertain. J was trimmed by 7 bases and V by 3 bases; bases with no gene match: 6. There are 15 residues in the CDR3.

For the CDR3, the DNA is TGTGCCAGCAGCTTGTCAGGTTCGGACGAGCAGTACTTC. The encoded protein is CASSLSGSDEQYF. The J gene is TRBJ2-7, the V gene TRBV5-4; unclear D gene. The V and J ends lost 1 base and 5 bases respectively, with 10 bases between them. The germline V gene has CDR1 SGHNT and CDR2 YYREEE (reference sequence). The CDR3 contains 13 residues.